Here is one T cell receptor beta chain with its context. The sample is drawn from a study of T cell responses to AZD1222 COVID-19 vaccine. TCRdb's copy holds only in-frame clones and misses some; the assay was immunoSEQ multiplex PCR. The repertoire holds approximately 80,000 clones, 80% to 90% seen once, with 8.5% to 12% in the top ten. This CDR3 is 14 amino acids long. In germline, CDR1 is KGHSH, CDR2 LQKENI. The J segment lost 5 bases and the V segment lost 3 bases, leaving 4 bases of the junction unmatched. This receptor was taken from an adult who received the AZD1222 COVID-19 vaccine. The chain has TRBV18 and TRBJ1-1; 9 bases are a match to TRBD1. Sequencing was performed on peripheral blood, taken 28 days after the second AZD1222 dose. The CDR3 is CASSPGQGITEAFF. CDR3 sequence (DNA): TGTGCCAGCTCACCCGGACAGGGGATAACTGAAGCTTTCTTT.